Below, one T cell receptor (beta chain) is given with its context. Its cognate antigen is unknown. This sample was taken from a study of T cell responses to AZD1222 COVID-19 vaccine. The overall study: Analysis merged second doses at about 4 or about 12 weeks. General observations from the study: Variant regions that are unmutated are reportedly the target of nearly half of spike-specific TCRs.

The table came from immunoSEQ multiplex PCR; TCRdb's copy has only in-frame clones and leaves some out. Among fewer than 200,000 clones listed, 88% were seen once. The germline V gene encodes CDR1 SGHDN and CDR2 FVKESK. V was trimmed by 6 bases and J by 4 bases, leaving 6 bases between them. This CDR3 spans 11 amino acids. Material: peripheral blood, obtained on day 0 of AZD1222 vaccination. The source of this sequence is an adult in good health. The rearrangement joins TRBV14 to TRBJ1-1; D not resolved. In nucleotides, the CDR3 is TGTGCCAGCAGGGAGGGCACTGAAGCTTTCTTT. This gives the protein CASREGTEAFF.